The rows below give T cell receptor beta chains drawn from one sample of a study of blood T cell repertoires in COVID-19. Assay used: immunoSEQ multiplex PCR; TCRdb lists only in-frame clones, some missing. The sample contains about 89,000 clones, 72% of which appear only once. The sequencing input was peripheral blood. These receptors were taken from a woman older than 75 with acute or convalescent COVID-19. Each CDR3 is given with its conserved first and last residue. A D gene is named only where the DNA matches it firmly. Clone size is shown for a subset of rows, as once, few, many or a class of expanded clone.

j_call: TRBJ1-5; v_call: TRBV2; d_call: TRBD1; cdr3_length: 15; clone_size: -; cdr3_aa: CASSKLQGANQPQHF; cdr3_nt: TGTGCCAGCAGCAAGTTACAGGGGGCTAATCAGCCCCAGCATTTT
j_call: TRBJ1-1; v_call: TRBV6-6; d_call: TRBD1; cdr3_length: 17; clone_size: -; cdr3_aa: CASSPRTGGPMNTEAFF; cdr3_nt: TGTGCCAGCAGTCCGCGGACAGGGGGCCCCATGAACACTGAAGCTTTCTTT
j_call: TRBJ2-7; v_call: TRBV27; d_call: -; cdr3_length: 13; clone_size: -; cdr3_aa: CASSLGRNYEQYF; cdr3_nt: TGTGCCAGCAGTTTGGGGCGGAACTACGAGCAGTACTTC
j_call: TRBJ1-1; v_call: TRBV6-5; d_call: -; cdr3_length: 14; clone_size: -; cdr3_aa: CASSSSTVNTEAFF; cdr3_nt: TGTGCCAGCAGTTCCTCTACGGTGAACACTGAAGCTTTCTTT
j_call: TRBJ1-1; v_call: TRBV18; d_call: TRBD1; cdr3_length: 17; clone_size: few; cdr3_aa: CASSTRGPIRGNTEAFF; cdr3_nt: TGTGCCAGCTCGACCAGGGGGCCCATACGAGGGAACACTGAAGCTTTCTTT
j_call: TRBJ1-2; v_call: TRBV4-1; d_call: TRBD1; cdr3_length: 16; clone_size: once; cdr3_aa: CASSQMGTGRRGGYTF; cdr3_nt: TGCGCCAGCAGCCAAATGGGGACAGGGAGACGGGGTGGCTACACCTTC
j_call: TRBJ1-2; v_call: TRBV7-2; d_call: -; cdr3_length: 12; clone_size: -; cdr3_aa: CASSTSNYGYTF; cdr3_nt: TGTGCCAGCAGCACATCTAACTATGGCTACACCTTC
j_call: TRBJ2-5; v_call: TRBV6-2/TRBV6-3; d_call: -; cdr3_length: 13; clone_size: -; cdr3_aa: CASSYGLQETQYF; cdr3_nt: TGTGCCAGCAGTTACGGGCTGCAAGAGACCCAGTACTTC
j_call: TRBJ1-1; v_call: TRBV7-9; d_call: -; cdr3_length: 12; clone_size: few; cdr3_aa: CASSPQNTEAFF; cdr3_nt: TGTGCCAGCAGCCCACAGAACACTGAAGCTTTCTTT
j_call: TRBJ1-5; v_call: TRBV6-1; d_call: -; cdr3_length: 15; clone_size: medium-sized; cdr3_aa: CASSEGGEGWQPQHF; cdr3_nt: TGTGCCAGCAGTGAAGGGGGGGAGGGCTGGCAGCCCCAGCATTTT
j_call: TRBJ2-2; v_call: TRBV28; d_call: TRBD1; cdr3_length: 16; clone_size: -; cdr3_aa: CASSKPGQGNTGELFF; cdr3_nt: TGTGCCAGCAGTAAACCGGGACAGGGGAACACCGGGGAGCTGTTTTTT
j_call: TRBJ1-2; v_call: TRBV5-1; d_call: TRBD1; cdr3_length: 15; clone_size: -; cdr3_aa: CASNLGGTGDDGYTF; cdr3_nt: TGCGCCAGCAACCTTGGCGGGACAGGGGATGATGGCTACACCTTC
j_call: TRBJ1-2; v_call: TRBV5-4; d_call: TRBD1; cdr3_length: 15; clone_size: -; cdr3_aa: CASSLSSTGQGGYTF; cdr3_nt: TGTGCCAGCAGCTTGTCTTCGACAGGGCAGGGTGGCTACACCTTC
j_call: TRBJ1-6; v_call: TRBV7-9; d_call: TRBD1; cdr3_length: 14; clone_size: few; cdr3_aa: CASSRDSLNSPLHF; cdr3_nt: TGTGCCAGCAGCCGGGACAGCCTTAATTCACCCCTCCACTTT
j_call: TRBJ1-5; v_call: TRBV6-5; d_call: -; cdr3_length: 14; clone_size: -; cdr3_aa: CASSYSGGNQPQHF; cdr3_nt: TGTGCCAGCAGTTACTCCGGGGGCAATCAGCCCCAGCATTTT
j_call: TRBJ1-1; v_call: TRBV7-2; d_call: -; cdr3_length: 14; clone_size: -; cdr3_aa: CASSLMAGDRIAFF; cdr3_nt: TGTGCCAGCAGCTTAATGGCAGGGGACCGTATAGCTTTCTTT
j_call: TRBJ1-5; v_call: TRBV4-1; d_call: -; cdr3_length: 16; clone_size: -; cdr3_aa: CASSQGGGRDNQPQHF; cdr3_nt: TGCGCCAGCAGCCAAGGGGGTGGTCGGGACAATCAGCCCCAGCATTTT
j_call: TRBJ1-6; v_call: TRBV18; d_call: TRBD1; cdr3_length: 14; clone_size: -; cdr3_aa: CASSPETGGSPLHF; cdr3_nt: TGTGCCAGCTCACCGGAGACAGGGGGTTCACCCCTCCACTTT
j_call: TRBJ2-5; v_call: TRBV11-2; d_call: TRBD2; cdr3_length: 17; clone_size: -; cdr3_aa: CASSPGRGGAWQETQYF; cdr3_nt: TGTGCCAGCAGCCCTGGCCGCGGGGGGGCCTGGCAAGAGACCCAGTACTTC
j_call: TRBJ2-7; v_call: TRBV4-2; d_call: TRBD2; cdr3_length: 18; clone_size: -; cdr3_aa: CASSQFLTGGARSREQYF; cdr3_nt: TGTGCCAGCAGCCAATTCTTAACGGGGGGTGCCCGTTCGAGGGAGCAGTACTTC
j_call: TRBJ1-2; v_call: TRBV9; d_call: -; cdr3_length: 14; clone_size: once; cdr3_aa: CASSVGGLRSGYTF; cdr3_nt: TGTGCCAGCAGCGTAGGGGGGCTTAGGAGCGGCTACACCTTC
j_call: TRBJ2-5; v_call: TRBV5-1; d_call: TRBD2; cdr3_length: 15; clone_size: -; cdr3_aa: CASSFLAGTRETQYF; cdr3_nt: TGCGCCAGCAGCTTCCTAGCGGGGACCCGAGAGACCCAGTACTTC
j_call: TRBJ1-1; v_call: TRBV4-2; d_call: TRBD1; cdr3_length: 18; clone_size: -; cdr3_aa: CASSPRATGDLMNTEAFF; cdr3_nt: TGTGCCAGCAGCCCGCGGGCGACAGGGGACCTTATGAACACTGAAGCTTTCTTT
j_call: TRBJ1-1; v_call: TRBV7-9; d_call: TRBD1; cdr3_length: 13; clone_size: few; cdr3_aa: CASLGQLNTEAFF; cdr3_nt: TGTGCCAGCCTGGGACAGTTGAACACTGAAGCTTTCTTT
j_call: TRBJ1-5; v_call: TRBV7-8; d_call: -; cdr3_length: 17; clone_size: -; cdr3_aa: CASSVRTAGYSNQPQHF; cdr3_nt: TGTGCCAGCAGTGTTCGAACGGCCGGGTATAGCAATCAGCCCCAGCATTTT
j_call: TRBJ1-5; v_call: TRBV28; d_call: -; cdr3_length: 10; clone_size: few; cdr3_aa: CAAGNQPQHF; cdr3_nt: TGTGCGGCGGGCAATCAGCCCCAGCATTTT
j_call: TRBJ1-1; v_call: TRBV6-5; d_call: -; cdr3_length: 14; clone_size: -; cdr3_aa: CASSYFGANTEAFF; cdr3_nt: TGTGCCAGCAGTTACTTCGGTGCGAACACTGAAGCTTTCTTT
j_call: TRBJ1-2; v_call: TRBV14; d_call: TRBD1; cdr3_length: 15; clone_size: few; cdr3_aa: CASSRGGQEFYGYTF; cdr3_nt: TGTGCCAGCAGCCGAGGGGGACAGGAATTTTATGGCTACACCTTC
j_call: TRBJ1-5; v_call: TRBV18; d_call: -; cdr3_length: 15; clone_size: -; cdr3_aa: CASSRTVNSNQPQHF; cdr3_nt: TGTGCCAGCTCCAGGACAGTTAATAGCAATCAGCCCCAGCATTTT
j_call: TRBJ1-2; v_call: TRBV9; d_call: -; cdr3_length: 15; clone_size: -; cdr3_aa: CASSVGGSNNYGYTF; cdr3_nt: TGTGCCAGCAGCGTAGGCGGATCAAACAACTATGGCTACACCTTC
j_call: TRBJ1-1; v_call: TRBV11-1; d_call: -; cdr3_length: 14; clone_size: -; cdr3_aa: CASSLQGPNTEAFF; cdr3_nt: TGTGCCAGCAGCTTACAGGGTCCGAACACTGAAGCTTTCTTT
j_call: TRBJ2-3; v_call: TRBV7-2; d_call: -; cdr3_length: 11; clone_size: -; cdr3_aa: CASSSLDTQYF; cdr3_nt: TGTGCCAGCAGCTCCTTAGATACGCAGTATTTT
j_call: TRBJ2-3; v_call: TRBV19; d_call: TRBD1; cdr3_length: 16; clone_size: once; cdr3_aa: CASSTGTGQGTDTQYF; cdr3_nt: TGTGCCAGTAGTACGGGTACGGGACAGGGTACAGATACGCAGTATTTT
j_call: TRBJ1-5; v_call: TRBV28; d_call: TRBD1; cdr3_length: 14; clone_size: -; cdr3_aa: CASNRGGGNQPQHF; cdr3_nt: TGTGCCAGCAACCGAGGGGGCGGGAATCAGCCCCAGCATTTT
j_call: TRBJ1-1; v_call: TRBV6-5; d_call: -; cdr3_length: 13; clone_size: few; cdr3_aa: CASSYSSLTEAFF; cdr3_nt: TGTGCCAGCAGTTACTCGAGTCTCACTGAAGCTTTCTTT
j_call: TRBJ1-5; v_call: TRBV30; d_call: -; cdr3_length: 14; clone_size: -; cdr3_aa: CAWTDLGGNQPQHF; cdr3_nt: TGTGCCTGGACGGACCTGGGAGGCAATCAGCCCCAGCATTTT
j_call: TRBJ2-5; v_call: TRBV5-1; d_call: -; cdr3_length: 13; clone_size: -; cdr3_aa: CASMLVGEQTQYF; cdr3_nt: TGCGCCAGCATGCTGGTTGGTGAGCAGACCCAGTACTTC
j_call: TRBJ1-1; v_call: TRBV13; d_call: -; cdr3_length: 15; clone_size: once; cdr3_aa: CASSNLRRGNTEAFF; cdr3_nt: TGTGCCAGCAGCAACCTCAGACGGGGGAACACTGAAGCTTTCTTT
j_call: TRBJ2-1; v_call: TRBV11-1; d_call: TRBD2; cdr3_length: 18; clone_size: -; cdr3_aa: CASRLARGGRGPYNEQFF; cdr3_nt: TGTGCCAGCAGATTAGCTCGGGGGGGTAGGGGACCCTACAATGAGCAGTTCTTC
j_call: TRBJ1-1; v_call: TRBV30; d_call: -; cdr3_length: 13; clone_size: -; cdr3_aa: CAWSRQLNTEAFF; cdr3_nt: TGTGCCTGGAGCCGACAGCTGAACACTGAAGCTTTCTTT
j_call: TRBJ1-5; v_call: TRBV13; d_call: -; cdr3_length: 14; clone_size: -; cdr3_aa: CASSLRAYNQPQHF; cdr3_nt: TGTGCCAGCAGCTTGAGAGCATACAATCAGCCCCAGCATTTT
j_call: TRBJ2-7; v_call: TRBV28; d_call: -; cdr3_length: 14; clone_size: -; cdr3_aa: CASSLAGKPYEQYF; cdr3_nt: TGTGCCAGCAGTTTGGCAGGGAAACCCTACGAGCAGTACTTC
j_call: TRBJ1-1; v_call: TRBV6-5; d_call: -; cdr3_length: 15; clone_size: -; cdr3_aa: CASKVQGLGSTEAFF; cdr3_nt: TGTGCCAGCAAAGTACAGGGTTTGGGTTCCACTGAAGCTTTCTTT
j_call: TRBJ1-1; v_call: TRBV20-1; d_call: -; cdr3_length: 13; clone_size: -; cdr3_aa: CSASGRGGTEAFF; cdr3_nt: TGCAGTGCTAGTGGCAGGGGTGGAACTGAAGCTTTCTTT
j_call: TRBJ2-5; v_call: TRBV11-2; d_call: TRBD1; cdr3_length: 15; clone_size: -; cdr3_aa: CASSSLGQGEETQYF; cdr3_nt: TGTGCCAGCAGCTCACTGGGACAGGGGGAAGAGACCCAGTACTTC
j_call: TRBJ1-5; v_call: TRBV5-8; d_call: TRBD1; cdr3_length: 16; clone_size: -; cdr3_aa: CASSHRDSISNQPQHF; cdr3_nt: TGTGCCAGCAGCCACCGGGACAGCATTAGCAATCAGCCCCAGCATTTT
j_call: TRBJ1-4; v_call: TRBV2; d_call: -; cdr3_length: 14; clone_size: -; cdr3_aa: CASNRGSSNEKLFF; cdr3_nt: TGTGCCAGCAATAGAGGTTCTTCGAATGAAAAACTGTTTTTT
j_call: TRBJ1-2; v_call: TRBV9; d_call: -; cdr3_length: 13; clone_size: -; cdr3_aa: CASSPQGWRGYTF; cdr3_nt: TGTGCCAGCAGCCCTCAGGGGTGGAGAGGCTACACCTTC
j_call: TRBJ1-5; v_call: TRBV4-1; d_call: -; cdr3_length: 15; clone_size: -; cdr3_aa: CASSQDPAERQPQHF; cdr3_nt: TGCGCCAGCAGCCAAGATCCGGCGGAAAGGCAGCCCCAGCATTTT
j_call: TRBJ2-7; v_call: TRBV29-1; d_call: -; cdr3_length: 14; clone_size: -; cdr3_aa: CSVEDWDTPREQYF; cdr3_nt: TGCAGCGTTGAAGATTGGGACACACCGAGGGAGCAGTACTTC
j_call: TRBJ2-7; v_call: TRBV28; d_call: TRBD2; cdr3_length: 14; clone_size: few; cdr3_aa: CASTESSGGYEQYF; cdr3_nt: TGTGCCAGCACCGAAAGCAGCGGGGGGTACGAGCAGTACTTC
j_call: TRBJ1-6; v_call: TRBV4-3; d_call: -; cdr3_length: 17; clone_size: few; cdr3_aa: CASSQVAGDLNNSPLHF; cdr3_nt: TGCGCCAGCAGCCAAGTTGCCGGTGATCTGAATAATTCACCCCTCCACTTT
j_call: TRBJ1-1; v_call: TRBV9; d_call: -; cdr3_length: 14; clone_size: -; cdr3_aa: CASSVVADSLFAFF; cdr3_nt: TGTGCCAGCAGCGTAGTGGCAGACTCTTTATTTGCTTTCTTT
j_call: TRBJ2-5; v_call: TRBV2; d_call: -; cdr3_length: 14; clone_size: -; cdr3_aa: CASSEVTSWETQYF; cdr3_nt: TGTGCCAGCAGTGAAGTCACTAGCTGGGAGACCCAGTACTTC
j_call: TRBJ1-5; v_call: TRBV5-6; d_call: -; cdr3_length: 14; clone_size: -; cdr3_aa: CASSKGGLAQPQHF; cdr3_nt: TGTGCCAGCAGTAAAGGAGGGTTAGCTCAGCCCCAGCATTTT
j_call: TRBJ2-3; v_call: TRBV27; d_call: -; cdr3_length: 16; clone_size: -; cdr3_aa: CASSFRGSWDTDTQYF; cdr3_nt: TGTGCCAGCAGTTTTCGGGGTTCGTGGGACACAGATACGCAGTATTTT
j_call: TRBJ2-7; v_call: TRBV12-3/TRBV12-4; d_call: -; cdr3_length: 13; clone_size: -; cdr3_aa: CASRQTGGLEQYF; cdr3_nt: TGTGCCAGCAGGCAGACCGGGGGACTCGAGCAGTACTTC